These T cell receptor beta chains were read from a single sample in a study of blood T cell repertoires in COVID-19. This table comes from immunoSEQ multiplex PCR, and its TCRdb copy is limited to in-frame clones, with some not included. The repertoire includes about 98,000 clones, 81% of them detected once, and 9.5% to 12% sits in the top ten. What was sequenced was peripheral blood. The receptors stem from an elderly woman with acute or convalescent COVID-19. Both conserved end residues are part of each CDR3. A D gene is named only where the DNA matches it firmly. A row's size may be missing; if present it is once, few, many or a size class.

J gene | clone size | V gene | D gene | CDR3 DNA | CDR3 protein
TRBJ1-3 | - | TRBV28 | - | TGTGCCAGCACTGGGGGGGGTAAAAGCCGACTCTATCAAGGAAGCTCTGGAAACACCATATATTTT | CASTGGGKSRLYQGSSGNTIYF
TRBJ2-7 | few | TRBV30 | - | TGTGCCTTGGAGAGGAACGGGTACGAGCAGTACTTC | CALERNGYEQYF
TRBJ1-4 | - | TRBV4-1 | TRBD1 | TGCGCCAGCAGCCAAGGGGCCGGGACAGGGAGTGAAAAACTGTTTTTT | CASSQGAGTGSEKLFF
TRBJ2-3 | - | TRBV7-3 | TRBD2 | TGTGCCAGCAGCTCCAATCCGCGGGGGGCAGGGTCAGCAGATACGCAGTATTTT | CASSSNPRGAGSADTQYF
TRBJ1-2 | - | TRBV5-1 | - | TGCGCCAGCAGTTACACACAGGGCGATGGCTACACCTTC | CASSYTQGDGYTF
TRBJ2-2 | - | TRBV7-2 | - | TGTGCCAGCAGCTTAATAGGGGCGAACACCGGGGAGCTGTTTTTT | CASSLIGANTGELFF
TRBJ1-1 | - | TRBV29-1 | TRBD1 | TGCAGCGTGGCCGACAGGGGGAACACTGAAGCTTTCTTT | CSVADRGNTEAFF
TRBJ2-5 | - | TRBV13 | - | TGTGCCAGCAGCGTGGAGGGGGGGCGCCGGGAGACCCAGTACTTC | CASSVEGGRRETQYF
TRBJ2-5 | few | TRBV15 | - | TGTGCCACCGCTACAGGAGAACAAGAGACCCAGTACTTC | CATATGEQETQYF
TRBJ2-2 | - | TRBV7-9 | - | TGTGCCAGCAGCCCCGACACCGGGGAGCTGTTTTTT | CASSPDTGELFF
TRBJ1-2 | - | TRBV19 | - | TGTGCCACTAAATTCCTTGGTGGTAACTATGGCTACACCTTC | CATKFLGGNYGYTF
TRBJ1-1 | - | TRBV24-1 | - | TGTGCCACCAGTCCAAGGGGCGAGAACACTGAAGCTTTCTTT | CATSPRGENTEAFF
TRBJ1-6 | - | TRBV28 | TRBD1 | TGTGCCAGCAGTTTCGGGGGACAGGGGAATTCACCCCTCCACTTT | CASSFGGQGNSPLHF
TRBJ1-5 | - | TRBV7-8 | TRBD1 | TGTGCCAGCAGCCCTGACAGGGGGGAAAATCAGCCCCAGCATTTT | CASSPDRGENQPQHF
TRBJ1-5 | - | TRBV2 | TRBD1 | TGTGCCACCAAGGGGGCGGGACTCAATCAGCCCCAGCATTTT | CATKGAGLNQPQHF
TRBJ2-5 | once | TRBV14 | - | TGTGCCAGCAGCCAAGCCGCAGGGCCCCCCGGGGAGACCCAGTACTTC | CASSQAAGPPGETQYF
TRBJ2-3 | - | TRBV25-1 | TRBD2 | TGTGCCAGCAGTGCCTTTGGCGGGGGGGTGGGCACAGATACGCAGTATTTT | CASSAFGGGVGTDTQYF
TRBJ1-2 | - | TRBV11-2 | - | TGTGCCAGCAGTTGGGGACATTTCGAATATGGCTACACCTTC | CASSWGHFEYGYTF
TRBJ1-2 | - | TRBV7-2 | TRBD1 | TGTGCCAGCAGCTCACGGGACAGGGTGTATGGCTACACCTTC | CASSSRDRVYGYTF
TRBJ2-5 | few | TRBV11-2 | TRBD2 | TGTGCCAGCAGCTTGGAACGGGGGGGCTCAGAGACCCAGTACTTC | CASSLERGGSETQYF
TRBJ1-5 | once | TRBV20-1 | - | TGCAGTGCTAGTGGAGAAAGCAATCAGCCCCAGCATTTT | CSASGESNQPQHF
TRBJ1-1 | - | TRBV28 | - | TGTGCCAGCAGTCCACTTCGGGGGGCCACGGAAGCTTTCTTT | CASSPLRGATEAFF
TRBJ2-7 | - | TRBV19 | - | TGTGCCAGTAGGATAGGGGGAGGTGGCTCCTACGAGCAGTACTTC | CASRIGGGGSYEQYF
TRBJ2-1 | - | TRBV6-2/TRBV6-3 | TRBD1 | TGTGCCAGCAGTTATGAGGGGGCGGCCTACAATGAGCAGTTCTTC | CASSYEGAAYNEQFF
TRBJ2-7 | - | TRBV10-3 | TRBD2 | TGTGCCATCAGTGTTCGGACTAGCGATCCAAGCGAGCAGTACTTC | CAISVRTSDPSEQYF
TRBJ1-2 | - | TRBV28 | - | TGTGCCAGCAGTCCAGGGAACTATGGCTACACCTTC | CASSPGNYGYTF
TRBJ1-5 | - | TRBV19 | TRBD1 | TGTGCCACCTCACAGGGGATGGTGAATCAGCCCCAGCATTTT | CATSQGMVNQPQHF
TRBJ2-1 | few | TRBV10-1 | - | TGCGCCAGCAGTGAGTCCGGCCCAGGATTCAATGAGCAGTTCTTC | CASSESGPGFNEQFF
TRBJ1-1 | - | TRBV28 | - | TGTGCCAGCAGCCTAGTCGGGTCAGAAGCTTTCTTT | CASSLVGSEAFF
TRBJ1-1 | - | TRBV6-6 | - | TGTGCCAGCAGTCCCCAACAGGGCAACACTGAAGCTTTCTTT | CASSPQQGNTEAFF
TRBJ2-1 | - | TRBV11-3 | TRBD2 | TGTGCCAGCAGCTTAGCGGGGGGGCCTTATGAGCAGTTCTTC | CASSLAGGPYEQFF
TRBJ1-4 | - | TRBV24-1 | - | TGTGCCACCAGTGATTCCGGGTCTATAACAAGGGGAAAACTGTTTTTT | CATSDSGSITRGKLFF
TRBJ2-1 | - | TRBV27 | - | TGTGCCAGCAGTTTTACGGGAACTTCGGTCTTTGAGCAGTTCTTC | CASSFTGTSVFEQFF
TRBJ1-2 | - | TRBV21-1 | - | TGTGCCAGCAGCCCCGTGGCAGGGTGTGGCTACACCTTC | CASSPVAGCGYTF
TRBJ1-5 | - | TRBV3-1/TRBV3-2 | TRBD1 | TGTGCCAGCAGCCGGGACAGGAATCAGCCCCAGCATTTT | CASSRDRNQPQHF
TRBJ1-4 | - | TRBV7-9 | - | TGTGCCAGCAGCCGCCTCGGGGAAACTAATGAAAAACTGTTTTTT | CASSRLGETNEKLFF
TRBJ2-5 | - | TRBV27 | - | TGTGCCAGCAGACCTTCGGACAACCAGAAGACCCAGTACTTC | CASRPSDNQKTQYF
TRBJ1-1 | - | TRBV28 | TRBD1 | TGTGCCAGCAGTTTTCCCAGGGGGCATAGTGAAGCTTTCTTT | CASSFPRGHSEAFF
TRBJ1-2 | - | TRBV6-5 | TRBD1 | TGTGCCAGCAGTTTCACCAGGGGGACTAACTATGGCTACACCTTC | CASSFTRGTNYGYTF
TRBJ2-3 | - | TRBV3-1/TRBV3-2 | - | TGTGCCAGCAGCCAAGGTAACGGGTTCACAGATACGCAGTATTTT | CASSQGNGFTDTQYF
TRBJ1-1 | - | TRBV7-9 | - | TGTGCCAGCAGCACGGGTGATAAGGCAAACACTGAAGCTTTCTTT | CASSTGDKANTEAFF
TRBJ1-2 | - | TRBV2 | - | TGTGCCAGCAGCGGGAGGGGCTACACCTTC | CASSGRGYTF
TRBJ1-6 | - | TRBV19 | - | TGTGCCAGTAGTAGGGATCCTGCGGGTTCACCCCTCCACTTT | CASSRDPAGSPLHF
TRBJ2-7 | - | TRBV6-6 | - | TGTGCCAGCAGTTACGGTCTAGGCCGCTACGAGCAGTACTTC | CASSYGLGRYEQYF
TRBJ1-2 | - | TRBV7-2 | - | TGTGCCAGCAGCTTACCCTCGGGGGGTGACTATGGCTACACCTTC | CASSLPSGGDYGYTF
TRBJ1-2 | - | TRBV7-2 | - | TGTGCCAGCAGCGAAACAACTAACTATGGCTACACCTTC | CASSETTNYGYTF